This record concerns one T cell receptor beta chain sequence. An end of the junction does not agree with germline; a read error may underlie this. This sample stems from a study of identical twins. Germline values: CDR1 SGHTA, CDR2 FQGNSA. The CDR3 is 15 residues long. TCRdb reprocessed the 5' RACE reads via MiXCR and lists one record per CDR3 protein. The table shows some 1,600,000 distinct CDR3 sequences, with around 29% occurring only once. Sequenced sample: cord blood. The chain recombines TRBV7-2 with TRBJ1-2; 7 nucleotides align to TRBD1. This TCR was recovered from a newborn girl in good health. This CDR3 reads CASSLVRDRNYGHTF. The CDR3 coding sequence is TGTGCCAGCAGCTTAGTCAGGGACAGAAACTATGGCCACACCTTC.